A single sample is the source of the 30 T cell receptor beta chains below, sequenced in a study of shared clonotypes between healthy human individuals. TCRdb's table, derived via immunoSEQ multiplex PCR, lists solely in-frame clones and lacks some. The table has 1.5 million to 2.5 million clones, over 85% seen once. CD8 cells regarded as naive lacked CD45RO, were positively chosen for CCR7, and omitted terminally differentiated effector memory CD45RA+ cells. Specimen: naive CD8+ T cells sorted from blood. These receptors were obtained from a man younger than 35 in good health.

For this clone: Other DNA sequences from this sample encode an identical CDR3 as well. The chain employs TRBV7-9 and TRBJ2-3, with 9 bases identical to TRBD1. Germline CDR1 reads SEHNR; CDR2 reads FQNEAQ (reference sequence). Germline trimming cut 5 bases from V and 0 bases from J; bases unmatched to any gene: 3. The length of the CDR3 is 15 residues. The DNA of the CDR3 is TGTGCCAGCAGCGAGGGACAGGGTAGCACAGATACGCAGTATTTT. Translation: CASSEGQGSTDTQYF.

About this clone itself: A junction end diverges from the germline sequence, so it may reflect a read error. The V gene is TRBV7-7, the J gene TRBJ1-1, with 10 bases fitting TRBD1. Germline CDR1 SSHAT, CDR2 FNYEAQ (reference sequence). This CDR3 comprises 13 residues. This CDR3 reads CASSQGQGAEAFF. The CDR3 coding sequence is TGTGCTAGCAGCCAAGGACAGGGGGCTGAAGCTTTCTTT.

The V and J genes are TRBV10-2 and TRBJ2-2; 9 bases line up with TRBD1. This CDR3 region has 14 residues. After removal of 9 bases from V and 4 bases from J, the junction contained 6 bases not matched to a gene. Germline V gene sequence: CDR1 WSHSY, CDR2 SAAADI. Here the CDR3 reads CASEQGARTGELFF. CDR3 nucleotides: TGCGCCAGTGAACAGGGGGCGCGCACCGGGGAGCTGTTTTTT.

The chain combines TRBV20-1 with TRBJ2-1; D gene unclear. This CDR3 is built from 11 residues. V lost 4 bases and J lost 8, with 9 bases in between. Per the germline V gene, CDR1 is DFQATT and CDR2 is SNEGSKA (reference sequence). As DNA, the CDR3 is TGCAGTGCTAAATTAGCATATGAGCAGTTCTTC. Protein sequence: CSAKLAYEQFF.

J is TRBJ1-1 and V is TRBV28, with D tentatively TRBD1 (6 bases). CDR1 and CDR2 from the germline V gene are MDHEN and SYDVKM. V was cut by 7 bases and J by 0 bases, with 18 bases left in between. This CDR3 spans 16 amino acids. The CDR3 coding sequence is TGTGCCAGCACCCTGGGGTTCCAGGGGATGAACACTGAAGCTTTCTTT. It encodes CASTLGFQGMNTEAFF.

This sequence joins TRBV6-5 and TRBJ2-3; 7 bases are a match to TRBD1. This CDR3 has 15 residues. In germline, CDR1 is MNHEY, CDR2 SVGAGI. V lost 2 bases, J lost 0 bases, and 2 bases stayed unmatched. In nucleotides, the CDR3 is TGTGCCAGCAGTTACCGACAGGGTAGCACAGATACGCAGTATTTT. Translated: CASSYRQGSTDTQYF.

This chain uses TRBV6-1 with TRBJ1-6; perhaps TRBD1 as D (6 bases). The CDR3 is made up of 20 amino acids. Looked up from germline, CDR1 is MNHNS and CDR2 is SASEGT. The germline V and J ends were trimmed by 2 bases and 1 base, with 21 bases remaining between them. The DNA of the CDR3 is TGTGCCAGCAGTGAATTGAGAACAGGGACTCAGGGGTCCTATAATTCACCCCTCCACTTT. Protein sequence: CASSELRTGTQGSYNSPLHF.

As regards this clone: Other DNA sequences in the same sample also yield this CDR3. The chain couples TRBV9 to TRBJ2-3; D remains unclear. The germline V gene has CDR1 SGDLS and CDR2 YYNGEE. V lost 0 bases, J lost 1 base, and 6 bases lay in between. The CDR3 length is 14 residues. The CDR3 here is CASSVDWGTDTQYF. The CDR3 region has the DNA TGTGCCAGCAGCGTAGACTGGGGCACAGATACGCAGTATTTT. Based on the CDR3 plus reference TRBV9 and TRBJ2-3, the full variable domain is DSGVTQTPKHLITATGQRVTLRCSPRSGDLSVYWYQQSLDQGLQFLIQYYNGEERAKGNILERFSAQQFPDLHSELNLSSLELGDSALYFCASSVDWGTDTQYFGPGTRLTVL.

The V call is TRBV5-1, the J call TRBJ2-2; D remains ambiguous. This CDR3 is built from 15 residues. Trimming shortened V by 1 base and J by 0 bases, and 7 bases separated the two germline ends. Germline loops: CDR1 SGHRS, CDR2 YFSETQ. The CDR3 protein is CASSLSLTNTGELFF. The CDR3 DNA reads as TGCGCCAGCAGCTTGAGTCTCACGAACACCGGGGAGCTGTTTTTT.

As DNA, the CDR3 is TGTGCCACCAGCAGAGATTGGCGGGAGCTGTTTTTT. Amino acids: CATSRDWRELFF. The V call is TRBV15, the J call TRBJ2-2; D ambiguous. V dropped 0 bases and J dropped 9 bases, with 5 bases sitting between them. The germline V gene encodes CDR1 LNHNV and CDR2 YYDKDF (reference sequence). The CDR3 is 12 amino acids.

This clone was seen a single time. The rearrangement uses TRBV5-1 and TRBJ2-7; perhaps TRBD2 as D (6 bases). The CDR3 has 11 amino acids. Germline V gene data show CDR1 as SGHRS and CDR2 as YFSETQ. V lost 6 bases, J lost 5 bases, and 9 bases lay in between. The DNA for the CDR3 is TGCGCCAGCACCGGGGGAAACGAGCAGTACTTC. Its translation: CASTGGNEQYF.

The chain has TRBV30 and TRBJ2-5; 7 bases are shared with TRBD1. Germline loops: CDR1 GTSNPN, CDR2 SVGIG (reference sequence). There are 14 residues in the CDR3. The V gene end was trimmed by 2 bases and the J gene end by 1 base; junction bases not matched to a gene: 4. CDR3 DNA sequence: TGTGCCTGGAGTAGGGACAGTATCCAAGAGACCCAGTACTTC. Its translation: CAWSRDSIQETQYF.

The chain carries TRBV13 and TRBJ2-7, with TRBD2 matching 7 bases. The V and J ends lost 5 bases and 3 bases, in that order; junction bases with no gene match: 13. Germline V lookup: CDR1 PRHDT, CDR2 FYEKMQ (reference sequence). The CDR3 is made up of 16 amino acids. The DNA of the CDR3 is TGTGCCAGCAGCCTGGGAGGGGACGGTGCATACTACGAGCAGTACTTC. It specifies CASSLGGDGAYYEQYF.

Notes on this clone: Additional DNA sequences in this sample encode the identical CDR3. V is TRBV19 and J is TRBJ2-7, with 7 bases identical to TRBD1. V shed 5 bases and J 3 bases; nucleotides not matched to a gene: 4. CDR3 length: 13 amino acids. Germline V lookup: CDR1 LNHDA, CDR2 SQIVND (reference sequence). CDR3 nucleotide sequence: TGTGCCAGTAGTTCCCGGACAGGCTACGAGCAGTACTTC. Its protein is CASSSRTGYEQYF.

CDR3 sequence reads: CASSYRGGRAYNEQFF. CDR3 coding DNA: TGTGCCAGCAGTTACAGAGGCGGGAGGGCCTACAATGAGCAGTTCTTC. The rearrangement joins TRBV6-5 to TRBJ2-1; 9 positions match TRBD2. Germline CDR1 and CDR2: MNHEY and SVGAGI. V lost 2 bases to trimming and J lost 2 bases; unmatched junction nucleotides: 4. This CDR3 is built from 16 residues.

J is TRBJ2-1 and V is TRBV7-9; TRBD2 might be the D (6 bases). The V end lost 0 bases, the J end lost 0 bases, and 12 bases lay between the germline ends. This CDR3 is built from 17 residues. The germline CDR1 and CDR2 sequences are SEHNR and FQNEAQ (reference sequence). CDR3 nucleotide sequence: TGTGCCAGCAGCTTAGCCCCCGCGGGGAGCTCCTACAATGAGCAGTTCTTC. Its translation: CASSLAPAGSSYNEQFF.

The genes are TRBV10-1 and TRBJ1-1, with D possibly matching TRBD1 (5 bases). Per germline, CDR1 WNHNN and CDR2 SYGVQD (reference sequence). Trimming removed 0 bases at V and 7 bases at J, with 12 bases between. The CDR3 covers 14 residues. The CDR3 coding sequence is TGCGCCAGCAGTGAGTCCGGGGGACCCGGTGAAGCTTTCTTT. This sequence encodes CASSESGGPGEAFF.

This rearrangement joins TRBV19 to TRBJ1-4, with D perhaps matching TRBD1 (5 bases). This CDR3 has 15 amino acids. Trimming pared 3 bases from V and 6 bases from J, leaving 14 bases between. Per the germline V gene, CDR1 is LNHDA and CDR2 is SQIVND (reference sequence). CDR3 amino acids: CASSIWGEYDEKLFF. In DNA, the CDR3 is TGTGCCAGTAGTATTTGGGGCGAGTACGATGAAAAACTGTTTTTT.

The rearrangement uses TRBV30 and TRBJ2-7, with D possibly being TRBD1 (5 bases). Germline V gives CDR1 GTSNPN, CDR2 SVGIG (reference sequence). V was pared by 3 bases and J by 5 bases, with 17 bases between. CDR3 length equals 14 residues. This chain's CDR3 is CAWSLLGADDEQYF. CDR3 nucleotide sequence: TGTGCCTGGAGCCTTCTAGGGGCAGACGACGAGCAGTACTTC.

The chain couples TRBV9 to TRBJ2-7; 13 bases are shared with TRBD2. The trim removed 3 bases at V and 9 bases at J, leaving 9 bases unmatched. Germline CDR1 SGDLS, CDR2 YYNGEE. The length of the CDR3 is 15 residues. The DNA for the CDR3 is TGTGCCAGCAGCGCCGGGACTAGCGGGACCGATGCGCAGTACTTC. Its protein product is CASSAGTSGTDAQYF.

The CDR3 sequence is CASTLEDRPTYEQYF. Written as DNA, the CDR3 is TGTGCCAGCACCCTCGAGGACAGACCTACCTACGAGCAGTACTTC. The chain has TRBV7-8 and TRBJ2-7; D is perhaps TRBD1 (6 bases). Germline V gives CDR1 SGHVS, CDR2 FQNEAQ. The CDR3 is 15 amino acids. Trimming pared 7 bases from V and 2 bases from J, leaving 18 bases between.

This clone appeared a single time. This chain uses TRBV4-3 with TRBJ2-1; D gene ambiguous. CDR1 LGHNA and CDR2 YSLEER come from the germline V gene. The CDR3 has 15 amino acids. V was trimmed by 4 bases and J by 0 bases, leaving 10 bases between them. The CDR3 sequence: CASSLARHSYNEQFF. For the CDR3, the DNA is TGCGCCAGCAGCCTAGCCCGCCACTCCTACAATGAGCAGTTCTTC.

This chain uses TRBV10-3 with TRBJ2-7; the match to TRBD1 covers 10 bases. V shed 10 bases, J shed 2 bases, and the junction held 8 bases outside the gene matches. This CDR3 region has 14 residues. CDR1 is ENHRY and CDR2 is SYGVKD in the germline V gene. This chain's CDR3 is CASSTGGGPYEQYF. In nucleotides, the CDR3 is TGTGCCAGCTCGACAGGGGGCGGCCCCTACGAGCAGTACTTC.

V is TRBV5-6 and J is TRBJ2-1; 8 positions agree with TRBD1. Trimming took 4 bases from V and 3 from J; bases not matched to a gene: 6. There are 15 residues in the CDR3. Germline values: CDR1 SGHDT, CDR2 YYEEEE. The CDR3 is CASSGGTGHYNEQFF. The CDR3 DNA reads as TGTGCCAGCAGCGGAGGGACAGGACACTACAATGAGCAGTTCTTC.

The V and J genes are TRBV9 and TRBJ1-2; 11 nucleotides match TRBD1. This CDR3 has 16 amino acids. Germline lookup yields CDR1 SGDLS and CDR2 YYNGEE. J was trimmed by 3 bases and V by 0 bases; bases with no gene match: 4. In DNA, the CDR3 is TGTGCCAGCAGCGTAGATAGGACAGGGGGCGACTATGGCTACACCTTC. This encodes CASSVDRTGGDYGYTF.

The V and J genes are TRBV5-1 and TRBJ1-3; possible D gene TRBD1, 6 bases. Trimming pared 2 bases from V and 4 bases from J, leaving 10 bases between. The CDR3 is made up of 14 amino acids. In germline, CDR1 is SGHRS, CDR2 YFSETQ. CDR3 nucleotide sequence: TGCGCCAGCAGCTTTTCAGGGGTCGGAAACACCATATATTTT. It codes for CASSFSGVGNTIYF.

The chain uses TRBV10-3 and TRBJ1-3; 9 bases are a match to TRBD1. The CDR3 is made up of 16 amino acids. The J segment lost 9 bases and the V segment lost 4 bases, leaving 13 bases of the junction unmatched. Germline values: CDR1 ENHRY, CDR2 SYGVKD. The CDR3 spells CAISVGTGSLGGTIYF. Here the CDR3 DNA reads TGTGCCATCAGTGTCGGGACAGGGAGTCTCGGGGGCACCATATATTTT.

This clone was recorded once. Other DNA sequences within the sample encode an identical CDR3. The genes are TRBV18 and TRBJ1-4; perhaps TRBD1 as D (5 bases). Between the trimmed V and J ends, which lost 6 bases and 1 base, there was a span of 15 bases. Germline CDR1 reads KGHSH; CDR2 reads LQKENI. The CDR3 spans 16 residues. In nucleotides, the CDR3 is TGTGCCAGCTCCCCCCGGGGGGAAGGAACTAATGAAAAACTGTTTTTT. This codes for CASSPRGEGTNEKLFF.

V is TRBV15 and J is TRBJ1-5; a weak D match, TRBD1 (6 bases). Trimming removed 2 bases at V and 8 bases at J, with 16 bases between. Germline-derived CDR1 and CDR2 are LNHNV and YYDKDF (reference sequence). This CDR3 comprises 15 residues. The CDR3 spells CATSRQTGLGEPQHF. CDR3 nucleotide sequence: TGTGCCACCAGCAGACAGACAGGCTTGGGCGAGCCCCAGCATTTT.

The CDR3, as DNA: TGTGCCAGAAGCTTGCTATGGAGTGCCATGAACACTGAAGCTTTCTTT. This sequence encodes CARSLLWSAMNTEAFF. This chain links TRBV5-3 with TRBJ1-1; D call uncertain. TRBV5-3 is treated as an ORF (open reading frame) with a function not yet certain. Trimming pared 1 base from V and 0 bases from J, leaving 13 bases between. The length of the CDR3 is 16 residues.